This TCR beta chain was observed in a study of breast tumors, draining lymph nodes, adjacent tissues. Overall study findings and caveats: Data fit most tumor T cells coming from lymph node, expanding in tumor. The lymph node origin of tumor T cells was framed as consistent with a hypothesis, not demonstrated. Compared with lymph nodes, tumors were less diverse; compared with nontumor tissue, more.

Each CDR3 protein gets one entry after TCRdb re-called the multiplex PCR reads with MiXCR. The sample contains more than 80,000 distinct CDR3 sequences, less than 40% of which appear only once. CDR1 MNHNS and CDR2 SASEGT come from the germline V gene. The CDR3 is 12 residues long. V was pared by 3 bases and J by 2 bases, with 3 bases between. The lymph nodes were axillary draining lymph nodes from breast cancer patients. This clonotype was counted at least ten times. Its target is not known. The sequence came from a female donor with breast cancer. Some clones in this sample may be carry-over from other donors' samples. The chain combines TRBV6-1 with TRBJ2-3, with D unclear. The sequenced material came from axillary lymph node tissue. The CDR3 loop is CASSDNTDTQYF. The CDR3 region has the DNA TGTGCCAGCAGTGACAACACAGATACGCAGTATTTT.